This T cell receptor beta chain was sequenced during a study of cytomegalovirus exposure and HLA in healthy donors. The germline gives CDR1 SGHRS, CDR2 YFSETQ. This CDR3 is built from 17 residues. The ends lost 4 bases at V and 2 bases at J; junction bases unmatched: 7. Primers: 60 Vbeta forward and 13 Jbeta reverse. TCRdb's table, derived via immunoSEQ multiplex PCR, lists solely in-frame clones and lacks some. Among around 100,000 clones listed, roughly three quarters were seen once. The sample taken for sequencing was PBMCs. The V call is TRBV5-1, the J call TRBJ1-5; 12 bases fit TRBD1. This clonotype originated in a woman aged 55-75 years in good health and CMV-seropositive. The CDR3: CASSLGTGGAGNQPQHF. CDR3 nucleotides: TGCGCCAGCAGCCTCGGGACAGGGGGCGCCGGCAATCAGCCCCAGCATTTT.